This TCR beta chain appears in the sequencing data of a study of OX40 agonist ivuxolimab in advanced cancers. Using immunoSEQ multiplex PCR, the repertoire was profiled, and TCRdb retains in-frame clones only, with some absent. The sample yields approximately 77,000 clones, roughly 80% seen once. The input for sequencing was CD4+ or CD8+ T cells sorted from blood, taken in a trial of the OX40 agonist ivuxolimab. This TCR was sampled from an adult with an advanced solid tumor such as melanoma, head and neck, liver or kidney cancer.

The CDR3 coding sequence is TGTGCCAGCCGGACAGGCTCTTTCACAGATACGCAGTATTTT. Translation: CASRTGSFTDTQYF. The chain carries TRBV6-1 and TRBJ2-3; 7 positions match TRBD1. Germline V CDR1 and CDR2: MNHNS, SASEGT. This CDR3 contains 14 residues. After removal of 8 bases from V and 2 bases from J, the junction contained 7 bases not matched to a gene.